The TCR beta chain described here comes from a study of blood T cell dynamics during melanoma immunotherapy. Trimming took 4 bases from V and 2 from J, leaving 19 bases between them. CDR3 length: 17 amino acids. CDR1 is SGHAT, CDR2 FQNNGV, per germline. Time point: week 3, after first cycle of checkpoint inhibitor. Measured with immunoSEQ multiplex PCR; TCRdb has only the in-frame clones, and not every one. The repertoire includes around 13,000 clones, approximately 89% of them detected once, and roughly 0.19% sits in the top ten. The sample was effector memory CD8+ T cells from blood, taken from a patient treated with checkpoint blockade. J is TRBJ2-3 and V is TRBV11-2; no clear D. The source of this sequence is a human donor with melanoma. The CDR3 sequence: CASSSSMEPGYTDTQYF. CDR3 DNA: TGTGCCAGCAGCTCATCAATGGAACCTGGATACACAGATACGCAGTATTTT. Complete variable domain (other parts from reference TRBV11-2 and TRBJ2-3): EAGVAQSPRYKIIEKRQSVAFWCNPISGHATLYWYQQILGQGPKLLIQFQNNGVVDDSQLPKDRFSAERLKGVDSTLKIQPAKLEDSAVYLCASSSSMEPGYTDTQYFGPGTRLTVL.